This TCR beta chain was documented in a study of blood T cell repertoires in COVID-19 (dated by TCRdb to about 2020). General notes on the study: Samples from collaborators originated in the United States, Italy and Spain and spanned both the acute and convalescent phases of COVID-19. The prospective study material was composed of cDNA or gDNA derived from T cells, B-cell-depleted T cells, or PBMCs. Deeply sampled blood TCRbeta repertoires from subjects exposed to, actively infected with, or recovered from COVID-19 were included in the dataset. The repertoires were released in a freely available public database intended as a resource for research on the immune response to SARS-CoV-2. Samples were obtained from the ongoing ImmuneRACE study (first 160 participants) and from 950 to 1,500 subjects provided by 6 global collaborators. Nearly every sample came with metadata listing a de-identified subject ID, COVID-19 status, age in years and sex. Where HLA class I and class II types were available, the types were taken from metadata supplied by the sample provider, not from assay-based typing.

Comments on this clone: The antigen this receptor binds is unknown. No clone much larger than this one lies a single base away; base qualities are absent.

Study-wide findings and limitations: How much clinical and demographic metadata was included differed by source and by participant, and the metadata was provided uncurated.

TCRbeta CDR3 regions were amplified from genomic DNA using the immunoSEQ Assay, a bias-controlled multiplex PCR. In the original analysis: The number of nucleated cells in each sample was estimated by amplification of reference gene primers within the assay. To quantify the absolute abundance of each unique TCRbeta CDR3 rearrangement, sequence reads were collapsed and filtered. Productive Simpson clonality was computed per sample as the square root of Simpson's diversity index over productive rearrangements. The clones in this table, taken by TCRdb from immuneACCESS, are in-frame only. Not every clone is retained; where verified, under half of the shortfall comes from an unresolved V gene, and the cause of the rest is unknown. V and J calls and clone size are as listed in that table; D and trimming were resolved from the DNA. This sample has 360,000 or so clones in its table, and around 83% of those were observed once. The biggest ten clones account for approximately 5% of the sample.

Participants in the prospective study were aged about 18 to 90 years, lived in about two dozen United States geographic areas, and enrolled through a virtual design. In the prospective study, participants were assigned to cohorts based on the clinical history participants reported in a screening survey and a study questionnaire. Recovered participants in ImmuneRACE Cohort 3 were defined as having two consecutive negative NP/OP PCR tests, clearance from a healthcare professional, or resolution of symptoms. In the prospective study, whole blood, serum and a nasopharyngeal or oropharyngeal swab were collected from each participant by mobile phlebotomists. Participants in the prospective study had the option to provide additional blood draws and questionnaires over a roughly two-month period. Blood samples from the prospective study were shipped frozen or at room temperature prior to DNA extraction.

From its cysteine to its phenylalanine, the CDR3 spans 12 amino acids. Only the CDR3 region is kept as DNA, spanning 36 bases read in frame from base 1. Relative to germline, V is 4 bases shorter and J is 5 bases shorter, with 4 bases between their ends. Looking up the germline V gene yields CDR1 SGHRS and CDR2 YFSETQ. The V and J segments used are TRBV5-1 and TRBJ1-6; the D gene assignment is ambiguous. What was sequenced was PBMCs or T cells enriched from blood (not recorded which). The TCR comes from a woman aged 45-65 years who had recovered from COVID-19. At the DNA level, the sequence is TGCGCCAGCAGCCTTAATAATTCACCCCTCCACTTT. This translates into CASSLNNSPLHF.